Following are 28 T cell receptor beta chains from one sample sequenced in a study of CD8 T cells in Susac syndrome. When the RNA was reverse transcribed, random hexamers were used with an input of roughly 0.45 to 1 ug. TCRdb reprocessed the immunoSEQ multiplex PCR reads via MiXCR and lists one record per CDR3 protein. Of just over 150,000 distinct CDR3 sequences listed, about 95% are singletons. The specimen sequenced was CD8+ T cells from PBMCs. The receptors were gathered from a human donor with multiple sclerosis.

The CDR3 loop reads CAWSVRGIQETQYF. CDR3 coding DNA: TGTGCCTGGAGTGTACGCGGAATACAAGAGACCCAGTACTTC. J is TRBJ2-5 and V is TRBV30; D is undetermined. CDR3 length equals 14 residues. V lost 0 bases and J 2 bases, leaving 10 bases between the germline ends. Per germline, CDR1 GTSNPN and CDR2 SVGIG (reference sequence).

The CDR3 nucleotides are TGCAGTGCCCCCCCCAGGGTCCTCCACTATGGCTACACCTTC. It yields the protein CSAPPRVLHYGYTF. V gene TRBV20-1 combines with J gene TRBJ1-2; TRBD1 is a possible D gene (5 bases). CDR3 size: 14 residues. The germline V gene encodes CDR1 DFQATT and CDR2 SNEGSKA (reference sequence). V lost 6 bases and J 3 bases, leaving 17 bases between the germline ends.

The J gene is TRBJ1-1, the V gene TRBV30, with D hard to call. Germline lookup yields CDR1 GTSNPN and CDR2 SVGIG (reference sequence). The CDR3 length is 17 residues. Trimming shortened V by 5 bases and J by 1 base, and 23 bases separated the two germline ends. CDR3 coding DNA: TGTGCCTGGGACGCCCGGGATCCCTTTTTGCAGAACACTGAAGCTTTCTTT. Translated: CAWDARDPFLQNTEAFF.

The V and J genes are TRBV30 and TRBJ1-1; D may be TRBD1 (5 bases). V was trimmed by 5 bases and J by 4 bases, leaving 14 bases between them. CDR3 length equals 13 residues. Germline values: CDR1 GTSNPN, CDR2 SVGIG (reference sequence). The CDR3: CAWAVGPSTEAFF. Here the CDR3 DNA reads TGTGCCTGGGCGGTGGGGCCCTCCACTGAAGCTTTCTTT.

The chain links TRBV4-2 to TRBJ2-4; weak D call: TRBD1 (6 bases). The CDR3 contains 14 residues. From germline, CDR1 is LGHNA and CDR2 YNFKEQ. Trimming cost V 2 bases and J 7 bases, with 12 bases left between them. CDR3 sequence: CASSQQGKGNIQYF. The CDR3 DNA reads TGTGCCAGCAGCCAACAGGGGAAGGGGAACATTCAGTACTTC.

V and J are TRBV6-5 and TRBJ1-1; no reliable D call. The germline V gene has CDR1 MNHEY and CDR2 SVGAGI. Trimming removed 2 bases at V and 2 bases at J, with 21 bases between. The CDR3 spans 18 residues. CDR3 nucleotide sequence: TGTGCCAGCAGTTACGATGAGACCGGGTCGACGACAAACACTGAAGCTTTCTTT. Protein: CASSYDETGSTTNTEAFF.

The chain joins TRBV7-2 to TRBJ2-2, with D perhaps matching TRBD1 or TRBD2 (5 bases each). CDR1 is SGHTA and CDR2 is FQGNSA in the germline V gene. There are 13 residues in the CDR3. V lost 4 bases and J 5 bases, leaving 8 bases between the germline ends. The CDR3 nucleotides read TGTGCCAGCAGCTCGGGGCGAACCGGGGAGCTGTTTTTT. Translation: CASSSGRTGELFF.

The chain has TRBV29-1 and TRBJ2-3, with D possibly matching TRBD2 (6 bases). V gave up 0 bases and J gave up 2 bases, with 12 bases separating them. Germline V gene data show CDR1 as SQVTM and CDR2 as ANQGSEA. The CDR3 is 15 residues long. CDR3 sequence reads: CSVEDGAGITDTQYF. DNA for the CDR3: TGCAGCGTTGAAGATGGGGCGGGGATCACAGATACGCAGTATTTT.

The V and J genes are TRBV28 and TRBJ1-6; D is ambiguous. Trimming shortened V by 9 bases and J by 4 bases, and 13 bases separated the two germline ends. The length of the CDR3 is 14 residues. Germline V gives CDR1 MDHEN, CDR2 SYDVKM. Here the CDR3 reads CASQHELYNSPLHF. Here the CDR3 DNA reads TGTGCCAGTCAACACGAGCTTTATAATTCACCCCTCCACTTT.

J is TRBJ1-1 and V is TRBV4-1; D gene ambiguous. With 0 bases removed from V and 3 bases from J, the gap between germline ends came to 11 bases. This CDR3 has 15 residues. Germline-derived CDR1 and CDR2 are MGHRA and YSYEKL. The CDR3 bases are TGCGCCAGCAGCCAAGACCGCACTACGTACACTGAAGCTTTCTTT. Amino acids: CASSQDRTTYTEAFF.

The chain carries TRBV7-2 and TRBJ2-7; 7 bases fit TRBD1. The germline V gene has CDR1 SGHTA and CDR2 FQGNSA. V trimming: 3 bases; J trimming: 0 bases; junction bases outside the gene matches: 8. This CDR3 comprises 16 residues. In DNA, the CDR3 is TGTGCCAGCAGCTTTTCAGGACAGGTTCTCTCCTACGAGCAGTACTTC. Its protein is CASSFSGQVLSYEQYF.

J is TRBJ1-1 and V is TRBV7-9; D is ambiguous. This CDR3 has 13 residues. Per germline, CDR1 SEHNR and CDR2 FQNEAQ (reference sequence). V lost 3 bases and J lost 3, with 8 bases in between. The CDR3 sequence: CASSFGYDTEAFF. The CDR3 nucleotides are TGTGCCAGCAGCTTCGGGTATGACACTGAAGCTTTCTTT.

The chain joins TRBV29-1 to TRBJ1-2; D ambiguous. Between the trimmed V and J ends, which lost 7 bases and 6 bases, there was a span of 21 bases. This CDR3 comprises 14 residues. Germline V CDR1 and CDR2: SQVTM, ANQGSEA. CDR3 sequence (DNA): TGCAGCGCCGAAACCGGCTATCTAGCTAATGGCTACACCTTC. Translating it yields CSAETGYLANGYTF.

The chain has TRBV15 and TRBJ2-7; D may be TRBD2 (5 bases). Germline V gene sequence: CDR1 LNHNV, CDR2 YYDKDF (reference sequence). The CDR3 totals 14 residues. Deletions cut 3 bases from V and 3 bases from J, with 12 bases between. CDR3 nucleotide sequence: TGTGCCACCAGCAGCCCGGGTAGCGACTACGAGCAGTACTTC. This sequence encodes CATSSPGSDYEQYF.

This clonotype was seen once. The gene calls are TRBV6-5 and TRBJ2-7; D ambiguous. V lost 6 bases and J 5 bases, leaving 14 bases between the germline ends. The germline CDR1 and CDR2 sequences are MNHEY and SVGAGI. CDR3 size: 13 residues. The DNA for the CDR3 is TGTGCCAGCAGCCCCGGTCGGGCCCACGAGCAGTACGTC. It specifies CASSPGRAHEQYV.

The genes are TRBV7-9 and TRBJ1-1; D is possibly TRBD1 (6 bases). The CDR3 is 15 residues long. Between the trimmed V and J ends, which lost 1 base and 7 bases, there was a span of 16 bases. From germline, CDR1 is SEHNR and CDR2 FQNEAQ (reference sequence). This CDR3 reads CASSLGRGVEVEAFF. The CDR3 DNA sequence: TGTGCCAGCAGCTTAGGCAGGGGAGTAGAGGTTGAAGCTTTCTTT.

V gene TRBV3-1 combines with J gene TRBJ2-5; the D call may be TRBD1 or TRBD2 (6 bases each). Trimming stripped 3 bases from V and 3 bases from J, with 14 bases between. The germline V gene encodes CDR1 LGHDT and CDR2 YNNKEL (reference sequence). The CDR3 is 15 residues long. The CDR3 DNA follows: TGTGCCAGCAGCCACGGTGTTAGGGGGGAAGAGACCCAGTACTTC. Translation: CASSHGVRGEETQYF.

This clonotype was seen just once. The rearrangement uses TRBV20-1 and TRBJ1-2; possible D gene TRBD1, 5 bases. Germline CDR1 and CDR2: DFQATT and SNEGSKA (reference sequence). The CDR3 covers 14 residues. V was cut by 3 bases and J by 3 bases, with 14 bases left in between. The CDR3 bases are TGCAGTGCTAGCGTAGCGGACAAACACTATGGCTACACCTTC. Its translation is CSASVADKHYGYTF.

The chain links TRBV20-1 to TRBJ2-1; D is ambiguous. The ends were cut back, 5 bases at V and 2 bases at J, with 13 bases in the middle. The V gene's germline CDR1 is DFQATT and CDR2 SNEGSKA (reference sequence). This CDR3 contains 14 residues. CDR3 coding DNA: TGCAGTGCTCAACCGGTTCTCGCCTACAATGAGCAGTTCTTC. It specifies CSAQPVLAYNEQFF.

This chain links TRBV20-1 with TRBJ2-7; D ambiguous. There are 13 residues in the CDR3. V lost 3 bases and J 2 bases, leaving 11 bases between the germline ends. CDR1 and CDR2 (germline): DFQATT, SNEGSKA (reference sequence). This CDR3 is CSASEEKPYEQYF. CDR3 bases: TGCAGTGCTAGTGAGGAGAAACCCTACGAGCAGTACTTC.

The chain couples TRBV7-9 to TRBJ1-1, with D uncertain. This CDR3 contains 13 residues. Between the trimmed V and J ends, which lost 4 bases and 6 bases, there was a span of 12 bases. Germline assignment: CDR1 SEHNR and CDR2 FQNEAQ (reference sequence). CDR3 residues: CASSSSRTPEAFF. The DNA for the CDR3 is TGTGCCAGCAGCTCCAGTCGAACTCCTGAAGCTTTCTTT.

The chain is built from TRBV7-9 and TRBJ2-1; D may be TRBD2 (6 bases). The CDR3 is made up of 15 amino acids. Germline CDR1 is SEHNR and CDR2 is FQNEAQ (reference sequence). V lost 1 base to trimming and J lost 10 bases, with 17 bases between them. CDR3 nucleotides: TGTGCCAGCAGCTTAGTCGGGAGCTCTTCGGGAGAGCAGTTCTTC. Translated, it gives CASSLVGSSSGEQFF.

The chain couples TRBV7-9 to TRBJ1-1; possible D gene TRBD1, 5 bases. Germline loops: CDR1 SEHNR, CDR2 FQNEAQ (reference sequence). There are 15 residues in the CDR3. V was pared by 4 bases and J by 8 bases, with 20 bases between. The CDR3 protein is CASSSQGVAGAEAFF. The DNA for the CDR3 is TGTGCCAGCAGCTCCCAGGGTGTGGCGGGTGCCGAAGCTTTCTTT.

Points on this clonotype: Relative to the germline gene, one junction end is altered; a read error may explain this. The CDR3 DNA reads as TGTGCCAGCAGTTGGGACAGCGTTAATTCACCCCCCCACTTT. Translation: CASSWDSVNSPPHF. The chain employs TRBV27 and TRBJ1-6; 7 bases match TRBD1. The germline gives CDR1 MNHEY, CDR2 SMNVEV (reference sequence). This CDR3 is 14 amino acids long.

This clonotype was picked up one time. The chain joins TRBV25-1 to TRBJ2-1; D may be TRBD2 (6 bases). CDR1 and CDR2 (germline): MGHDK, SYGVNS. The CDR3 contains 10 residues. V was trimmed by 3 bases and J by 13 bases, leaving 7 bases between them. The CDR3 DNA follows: TGTGCCAGCAGTGAGGGGGGACAGTTCTTC. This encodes CASSEGGQFF.

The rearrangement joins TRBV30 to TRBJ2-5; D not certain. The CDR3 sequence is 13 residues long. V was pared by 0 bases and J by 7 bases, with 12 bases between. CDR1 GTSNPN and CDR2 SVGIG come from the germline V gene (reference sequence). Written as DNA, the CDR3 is TGTGCCTGGAGTGTACGGGCAGTCCTGACCCAGTACTTC. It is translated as CAWSVRAVLTQYF.

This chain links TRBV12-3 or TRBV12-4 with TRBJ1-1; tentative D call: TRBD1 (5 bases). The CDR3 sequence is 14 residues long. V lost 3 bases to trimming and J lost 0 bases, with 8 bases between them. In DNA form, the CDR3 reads TGTGCCAGCAGTTTTTCAGGGCTGAACACTGAAGCTTTCTTT. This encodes CASSFSGLNTEAFF.

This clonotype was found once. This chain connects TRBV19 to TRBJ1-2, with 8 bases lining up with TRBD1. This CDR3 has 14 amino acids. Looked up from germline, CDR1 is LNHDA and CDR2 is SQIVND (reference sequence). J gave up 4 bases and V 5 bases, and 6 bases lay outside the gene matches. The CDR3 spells CASSVRTGIYGYTF. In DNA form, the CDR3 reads TGTGCCAGTAGTGTGAGGACAGGGATCTATGGCTACACCTTC. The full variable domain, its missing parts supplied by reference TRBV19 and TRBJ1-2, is DGGITQSPKYLFRKEGQNVTLSCEQNLNHDAMYWYRQDPGQGLRLIYYSQIVNDFQKGDIAEGYSVSREKKESFPLTVTSAQKNPTAFYLCASSVRTGIYGYTFGSGTRLTVV.